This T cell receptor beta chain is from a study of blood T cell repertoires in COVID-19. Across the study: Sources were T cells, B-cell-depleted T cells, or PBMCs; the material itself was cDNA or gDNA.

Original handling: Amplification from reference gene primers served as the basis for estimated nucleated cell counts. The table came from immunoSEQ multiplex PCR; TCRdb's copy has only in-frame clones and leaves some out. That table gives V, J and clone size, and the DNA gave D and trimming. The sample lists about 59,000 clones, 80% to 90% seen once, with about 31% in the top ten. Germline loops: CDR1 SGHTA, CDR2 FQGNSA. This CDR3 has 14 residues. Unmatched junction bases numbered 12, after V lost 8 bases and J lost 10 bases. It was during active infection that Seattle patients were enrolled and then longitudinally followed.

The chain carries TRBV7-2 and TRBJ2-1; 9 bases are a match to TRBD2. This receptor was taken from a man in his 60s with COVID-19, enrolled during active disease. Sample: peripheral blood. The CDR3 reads CASVGLAGYGEQFF. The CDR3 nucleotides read TGTGCCAGCGTCGGGCTAGCGGGGTACGGGGAGCAGTTCTTC.